A single sample is the source of the 27 T cell receptor beta chains below, sequenced in a study of T cell repertoires in cytomegalovirus infection (dated by TCRdb to the late 2010s). Their antigens remain unidentified. Reading the label with the study, this specimen's treatment or condition is: in vitro stimulation with specific CMV peptide epitopes to enrich CMV-specific T cells. The sample was run on an Illumina HiSeq 1500. Clones were called with MiXCR by TCRdb after fastp trimmed the public reads at Q25, and only in-frame beta chains were retained. Entries that share a CDR3 protein sequence are merged under the most common genes and DNA. The sample contains roughly 860,000 distinct CDR3 sequences, about 31% of them found a single time. Clones ranked in the top ten supply roughly 12% of the sample. The sample in question was cultured CD8+ T cells from PBMCs, obtained from culture after CMV antigen stimulation. These receptors were obtained from a human donor in good health (CMV status not recorded). Some clones in this sample may be carry-over from other donors' samples.

The chain joins TRBV12-3 or TRBV12-4 to TRBJ1-2; D uncertain. The germline V and J ends were trimmed by 6 bases and 0 bases, with 14 bases remaining between them. This CDR3 region has 15 residues. Here the CDR3 DNA reads TGTGCCAGCAGCGTTGGACGCTCCGCTAACTATGGCTACACCTTC. This gives the protein CASSVGRSANYGYTF.

This clonotype occurred a few times. This chain connects TRBV6-6 to TRBJ1-4; 9 nucleotides match TRBD1. Trimming cost V 8 bases and J 6 bases; bases outside gene matches: 7. The germline CDR1 and CDR2 sequences are MNHNY and SVGAGI (reference sequence). This CDR3 has 14 residues. CDR3 nucleotides: TGTGCCAGCGCCGACCGGACAGGGGATGAAAAACTGTTTTTT. Its protein product is CASADRTGDEKLFF.

This sequence joins TRBV6-6 and TRBJ1-3; D unclear. Germline CDR1 reads MNHNY; CDR2 reads SVGAGI (reference sequence). The CDR3 covers 15 residues. The V end was cut by 3 bases, the J end by 4 bases, with 13 bases between. Written as DNA, the CDR3 is TGTGCCAGCAGTTATGGCCATACGCGAGGAAACACCATATATTTT. As protein: CASSYGHTRGNTIYF.

V usage is TRBV6-2 or TRBV6-3 and J usage is TRBJ1-2, with no clear D. CDR3 length: 13 amino acids. V was shortened by 8 bases and J by 1 base, with 11 bases between the two germline ends. Germline V CDR1 and CDR2: MNHEY, SVGEGT. Here the CDR3 DNA reads TGTGCCAGCTTAACCGGACGTAACTATGGCTACACCTTC. Encoded protein: CASLTGRNYGYTF.

The table lists this clonotype with many counts. The chain uses TRBV7-2 and TRBJ2-1, with D perhaps assigned TRBD1 or TRBD2 (5 bases each). Trimming took off 7 bases at V and 1 base at J, with 11 bases between the two ends. The germline gives CDR1 SGHTA, CDR2 FQGNSA. The CDR3 runs to 14 residues. The CDR3 DNA sequence: TGTGCCAGCAACGAGGGGCCTTCCTACAATGAGCAGTTCTTC. Encoded protein: CASNEGPSYNEQFF.

This clonotype was seen only a few times. V and J are TRBV20-1 and TRBJ2-1; 12 bases match TRBD2. The length of the CDR3 is 17 residues. Losses at the gene ends were 2 bases for V and 5 bases for J; bases not matched to a gene: 10. Germline-derived CDR1 and CDR2 are DFQATT and SNEGSKA (reference sequence). In DNA, the CDR3 is TGCAGTGCTAGAATTTCTAGCGGGGGGGCCAGGGACAATGAGCAGTTCTTC. Its translation is CSARISSGGARDNEQFF.

This clonotype was found a few times. The chain has TRBV10-3 and TRBJ2-7; possibly TRBD1 or TRBD2 for D (5 bases each). V lost 0 bases and J 2 bases, leaving 17 bases between the germline ends. Germline V gene lookup returns CDR1 ENHRY and CDR2 SYGVKD. This CDR3 contains 17 residues. The chain's CDR3 is CAISESILGTDAYEQYF. Here the CDR3 DNA reads TGTGCCATCAGTGAGTCGATCCTCGGGACCGATGCCTACGAGCAGTACTTC.

This clonotype was picked up many times. The rearrangement joins TRBV7-9 to TRBJ2-5, with D possibly TRBD1 on 6 matching bases. Trimming took 1 base from V and 2 from J, leaving 8 bases between them. Per the germline V gene, CDR1 is SEHNR and CDR2 is FQNEAQ (reference sequence). The CDR3 totals 14 residues. The CDR3 coding sequence is TGTGCCAGCAGCTTAGTCGGACAGCAAGAGACCCAGTACTTC. Protein product: CASSLVGQQETQYF.

V and J are TRBV9 and TRBJ2-3; tentative D call: TRBD1 (6 bases). This CDR3 is built from 14 residues. Germline V CDR1 and CDR2: SGDLS, YYNGEE. Trimming stripped 2 bases from V and 5 bases from J, with 12 bases between. As DNA, the CDR3 is TGTGCCAGCAGCGTTTCAGGGGCCAAAGATACGCAGTATTTT. This translates into CASSVSGAKDTQYF. Variable domain in full (rest from reference TRBV9 and TRBJ2-3): DSGVTQTPKHLITATGQRVTLRCSPRSGDLSVYWYQQSLDQGLQFLIQYYNGEERAKGNILERFSAQQFPDLHSELNLSSLELGDSALYFCASSVSGAKDTQYFGPGTRLTVL.

This clonotype was detected a few times. The chain joins TRBV6-1 to TRBJ2-1; TRBD2 might be the D (7 bases). The CDR3 sequence is 13 residues long. Germline CDR1 is MNHNS and CDR2 is SASEGT. The germline V and J ends were trimmed by 6 bases and 9 bases, with 15 bases remaining between them. The CDR3 loop reads CASSHRAGVEQFF. The DNA of the CDR3 is TGTGCCAGCAGCCACAGGGCGGGGGTTGAGCAGTTCTTC.

The genes are TRBV18 and TRBJ1-2; 7 bases align to TRBD1. The ends lost 2 bases at V and 2 bases at J; junction bases unmatched: 8. The CDR3 loop spans 16 amino acids. Germline assignment: CDR1 KGHSH and CDR2 LQKENI. The DNA for the CDR3 is TGTGCCAGCTCACCAGTGGGAAGGGGGCGGAACTATGGCTACACCTTC. It is translated as CASSPVGRGRNYGYTF.

The sample holds a few counts of this clonotype. The rearrangement links TRBV6-5 to TRBJ2-7; possibly TRBD2 for D (6 bases). CDR1 MNHEY and CDR2 SVGAGI come from the germline V gene. The length of the CDR3 is 16 residues. V was clipped by 0 bases and J by 1 base, with 13 bases between them. CDR3 DNA: TGTGCCAGCAGTTACTCAACCGGCGGGGTTTCCTACGAGCAGTACTTC. It translates to CASSYSTGGVSYEQYF.

Remarks on this clonotype: A much larger clone sits a single nucleotide away, making a read error possible. The CDR3 loop reads CANSLRQGASADTQYF. The CDR3 coding sequence is TGTGCCAACAGCCTCCGACAGGGGGCGTCGGCAGATACGCAGTATTTT. This chain connects TRBV7-2 to TRBJ2-3; the match to TRBD1 covers 10 bases. This CDR3 spans 16 amino acids. From germline, CDR1 is SGHTA and CDR2 FQGNSA. Filled out from reference TRBV7-2 and TRBJ2-3, the complete variable domain reads GAGVSQSPSNKVTEKGKDVELRCDPISGHTALYWYRQSLGQGLEFLIYFQGNSAPDKSGLPSDRFSAERTGGSVSTLTIQRTQQEDSAVYLCANSLRQGASADTQYFGPGTRLTVL.

This clonotype has more than one count but fewer than ten. The chain has TRBV5-5 and TRBJ2-3; TRBD1 aligns across 8 bases. The CDR3 totals 16 residues. V lost 4 bases, J lost 0 bases, and 7 bases stayed unmatched. Germline assignment: CDR1 SGHKS and CDR2 YYEKEE (reference sequence). The CDR3 nucleotides read TGTGCCAGCAGCCATCACCGGACAGGGAGCACAGATACGCAGTATTTT. This sequence encodes CASSHHRTGSTDTQYF.

The V gene is TRBV4-2, the J gene TRBJ2-3, with D perhaps TRBD2 (6 bases). The CDR3 extends over 16 amino acids. Per germline, CDR1 LGHNA and CDR2 YNFKEQ. The V end lost 3 bases, the J end lost 0 bases, and 13 bases lay between the germline ends. This CDR3 is CASSHPPEGSTDTQYF. In nucleotides, the CDR3 is TGTGCCAGCAGCCATCCCCCGGAGGGCAGCACAGATACGCAGTATTTT.

The chain uses TRBV7-9 and TRBJ2-5; possible D gene TRBD2, 5 bases. Trimming shortened V by 5 bases and J by 7 bases, and 11 bases separated the two germline ends. Germline V gene data show CDR1 as SEHNR and CDR2 as FQNEAQ (reference sequence). This CDR3 contains 12 residues. In nucleotides, the CDR3 is TGTGCCAGCAGCGCGGGCGCGGGGACCCAGTACTTC. It yields the protein CASSAGAGTQYF.

This clonotype was counted a few times. The chain links TRBV7-9 to TRBJ2-5, with TRBD2 matching over 8 bases. Per germline, CDR1 SEHNR and CDR2 FQNEAQ (reference sequence). This CDR3 is 16 amino acids long. V shed 5 bases, J shed 3 bases, and the junction held 11 bases outside the gene matches. The CDR3 sequence: CASSHLLTSVKETQYF. The CDR3 DNA sequence: TGTGCCAGCAGCCACCTACTGACTAGCGTGAAAGAGACCCAGTACTTC.

DNA for the CDR3: TGTGCCAGCAGTTACTCTGACAGGGGGATTATGGATGGCTACACCTTC. This codes for CASSYSDRGIMDGYTF. This rearrangement joins TRBV6-5 to TRBJ1-2; 9 nucleotides align to TRBD1. The trim removed 0 bases at V and 6 bases at J, leaving 8 bases unmatched. The CDR3 spans 16 residues. From germline, CDR1 is MNHEY and CDR2 SVGAGI.

The V call is TRBV19, the J call TRBJ1-1; D is undetermined. The V gene lost 6 bases and the J gene lost 0 bases, with 8 bases spanning the gap. From germline, CDR1 is LNHDA and CDR2 SQIVND (reference sequence). The CDR3 covers 13 residues. In DNA, the CDR3 is TGTGCCAGTAGCTACAGAATGAACACTGAAGCTTTCTTT. Protein: CASSYRMNTEAFF.

This clonotype has only a few counts. The genes are TRBV5-8 and TRBJ1-2; TRBD1 might be the D (5 bases). The V gene's germline CDR1 is SGHTS and CDR2 YDEGEE. The CDR3 is made up of 13 amino acids. Trimming pared 3 bases from V and 8 bases from J, leaving 14 bases between. CDR3 amino acids: CASSSPGGVGYTF. The CDR3 coding sequence is TGTGCCAGCAGCTCGCCCGGGGGGGTAGGCTACACCTTC. Using reference TRBV5-8 and TRBJ1-2 for the parts outside the CDR3, the full variable domain is EAGVTQSPTHLIKTRGQQATLRCSPISGHTSVYWYQQALGLGLQFLLWYDEGEERNRGNFPPRFSGRQFPNYSSELNVNALELEDSALYLCASSSPGGVGYTFGSGTRLTVV.

This clonotype was counted only a few times. The rearrangement uses TRBV12-5 and TRBJ1-1, with D uncertain. Deletions cut 3 bases from V and 4 bases from J, with 12 bases between. Looked up from germline, CDR1 is LGHNT and CDR2 is FRNRAP. The CDR3 runs to 14 residues. The CDR3 region is CASGFLMGFTEAFF. The CDR3 DNA reads TGTGCTAGTGGTTTTCTTATGGGATTCACTGAAGCTTTCTTT.

A few counts support this clonotype. The genes are TRBV5-8 and TRBJ1-6; perhaps TRBD1 as D (5 bases). The length of the CDR3 is 20 residues. Germline lookup yields CDR1 SGHTS and CDR2 YDEGEE. Trimming stripped 4 bases from V and 0 bases from J, with 23 bases between. The CDR3 DNA follows: TGTGCCAGCAGCCAAGGTCCGGGACGGGGTTTAAGCTCCTATAATTCACCCCTCCACTTT. Protein sequence: CASSQGPGRGLSSYNSPLHF. Full variable domain (remainder filled in from reference TRBV5-8 and TRBJ1-6): EAGVTQSPTHLIKTRGQQATLRCSPISGHTSVYWYQQALGLGLQFLLWYDEGEERNRGNFPPRFSGRQFPNYSSELNVNALELEDSALYLCASSQGPGRGLSSYNSPLHFGNGTRLTVT.

The sample holds a few counts of this clonotype. The V call is TRBV14, the J call TRBJ2-3; D is uncertain. The CDR3 sequence is 13 residues long. Germline-derived CDR1 and CDR2 are SGHDN and FVKESK. With 4 bases removed from V and 0 bases from J, the gap between germline ends came to 5 bases. CDR3 residues: CASSRRSTDTQYF. The CDR3 DNA reads as TGTGCCAGCAGCCGGCGTAGCACAGATACGCAGTATTTT.

This chain connects TRBV9 to TRBJ2-1; maybe TRBD2 (5 bases). Trimming shortened V by 4 bases and J by 5 bases, and 16 bases separated the two germline ends. This CDR3 spans 15 amino acids. Germline values: CDR1 SGDLS, CDR2 YYNGEE. The CDR3, as DNA: TGTGCCAGCAGCTTAAGGACTGGGCTTAACAATGAGCAGTTCTTC. This sequence encodes CASSLRTGLNNEQFF.

The gene calls are TRBV3-1 and TRBJ2-4; 7 nucleotides agree with TRBD1. CDR1 and CDR2 (germline): LGHDT, YNNKEL (reference sequence). The CDR3 spans 23 residues. V gave up 4 bases and J gave up 2 bases; unmatched junction bases: 29. Here the CDR3 reads CASSLQRSDAQGTGVGPKNIQYF. In DNA form, the CDR3 reads TGTGCCAGCAGCCTCCAAAGGAGCGACGCACAGGGGACGGGTGTAGGACCCAAAAACATTCAGTACTTC.

The chain combines TRBV20-1 with TRBJ2-3, with D perhaps TRBD1 (5 bases). The V end lost 3 bases, the J end lost 2 bases, and 15 bases lay between the germline ends. CDR1 DFQATT and CDR2 SNEGSKA come from the germline V gene (reference sequence). The CDR3 has 15 amino acids. The CDR3 DNA is TGCAGTGCTAGGTTTTTAGACAGTTTCACAGATACGCAGTATTTT. The encoded protein is CSARFLDSFTDTQYF.

Many counts were recorded for this clonotype. J is TRBJ2-3 and V is TRBV10-3; 7 nucleotides line up with TRBD1. Germline V gives CDR1 ENHRY, CDR2 SYGVKD. The CDR3 has 12 residues. Trimming removed 8 bases from V and 5 bases from J; junction bases left unmatched: 4. CDR3 coding DNA: TGTGCCATCCGGACAGGAAAAGATACGCAGTATTTT. Translating gives CAIRTGKDTQYF.